This T cell receptor beta chain was profiled in a study of CD8 T cells in Susac syndrome. Trimming cost V 1 base and J 2 bases, with 14 bases left between them. CDR3 length: 16 residues. Reverse transcription of 0.5 to 1 ug RNA was performed with random hexamers. TCR beta CDR3 was amplified by immunoSEQ multiplex PCR. This amplification extended across 54 Vbeta and 13 Jbeta segments. One entry per CDR3 protein results from TCRdb running MiXCR on the immunoSEQ multiplex PCR reads. The sample includes about 210,000 distinct CDR3 sequences, 90% to 95% of them seen just once. Sequencing targeted TCR beta in T cells from blood (CD8+ and CD4+). While serving as controls, healthy donors were matched for age and sex. TEMRA cells underwent FACS enrichment and CD8+ and CD4+ T cells underwent negative isolation.

The J gene is TRBJ1-2, the V gene TRBV12-3 or TRBV12-4, with a tentative D call TRBD1 (5 bases). The sequencing sample was made of CD4+ T cells from PBMCs. The source of this sequence is a human donor in good health. CDR3 amino acids: CASSLVRMTENYGYTF. CDR3 DNA sequence: TGTGCCAGCAGTTTAGTCCGCATGACAGAGAACTATGGCTACACCTTC.